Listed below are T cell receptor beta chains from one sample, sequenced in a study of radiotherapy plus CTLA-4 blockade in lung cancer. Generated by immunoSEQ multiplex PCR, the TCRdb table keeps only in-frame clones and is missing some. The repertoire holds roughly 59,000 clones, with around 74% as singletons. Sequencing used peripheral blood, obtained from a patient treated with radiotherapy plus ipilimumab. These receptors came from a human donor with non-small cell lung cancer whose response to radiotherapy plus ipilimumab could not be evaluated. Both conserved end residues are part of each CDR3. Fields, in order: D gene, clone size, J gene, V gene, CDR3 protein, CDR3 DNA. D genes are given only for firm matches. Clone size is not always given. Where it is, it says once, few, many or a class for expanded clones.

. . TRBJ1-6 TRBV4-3 CASSQVRAVNSPLHF TGCGCCAGCAGCCAAGTCAGGGCGGTAAATTCCCCCCTCCACTTT
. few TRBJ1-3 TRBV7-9 CASLAGGRGNTIYF TGTGCCAGCCTAGCGGGGGGGCGCGGAAACACCATATATTTT
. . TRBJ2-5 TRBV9 CASSVGSGQWETQYF TGTGCCAGCAGCGTAGGGTCGGGTCAATGGGAGACCCAGTACTTC
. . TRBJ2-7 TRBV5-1 CASSGGTPGASEQYF TGCGCCAGCAGCGGCGGGACCCCTGGGGCCAGCGAGCAGTACTTC
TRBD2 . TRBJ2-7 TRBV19 CASTPGLANSYEQYF TGTGCCAGTACCCCGGGACTAGCGAATTCCTACGAGCAGTACTTC
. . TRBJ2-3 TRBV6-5 CASSYSRTEDTDTQYF TGTGCCAGCAGTTACTCCAGGACGGAGGACACAGATACGCAGTATTTT
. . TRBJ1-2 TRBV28 CASSLQGNYGYTF TGTGCCAGCAGTTTGCAGGGTAACTATGGCTACACCTTC
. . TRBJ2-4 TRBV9 CASSVGSGGGVNIQYF TGTGCCAGCAGCGTAGGTAGCGGAGGGGGGGTAAACATTCAGTACTTC
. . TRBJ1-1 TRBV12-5 CASALGNIAEAFF TGTGCTAGTGCCCTCGGGAATATCGCTGAAGCTTTCTTT
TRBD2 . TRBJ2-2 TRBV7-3 CASSLTSGGIGELFF TGTGCCAGCAGCTTAACCTCGGGAGGGATCGGGGAGCTGTTTTTT
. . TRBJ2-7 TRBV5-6 CASSLYYEQYF TGTGCCAGCAGCCTATACTACGAGCAGTACTTC
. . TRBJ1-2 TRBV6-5 CASRPDGDHGYTF TGTGCCAGCAGACCCGACGGAGATCATGGCTACACCTTC
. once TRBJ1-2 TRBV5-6 CASSPWAGTPNYGYTF TGTGCCAGCAGCCCCTGGGCAGGGACACCTAACTATGGCTACACCTTC
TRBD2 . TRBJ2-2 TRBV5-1 CASSVSGRALFATGELFF TGCGCCAGCAGCGTTAGCGGGAGGGCCCTATTCGCGACCGGGGAGCTGTTTTTT
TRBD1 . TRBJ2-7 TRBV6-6 CASSGTDTYEQYF TGTGCCAGCAGTGGGACAGATACCTACGAGCAGTACTTC
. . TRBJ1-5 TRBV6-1 CASSGPGQSQPQHF TGTGCCAGCAGTGGGCCAGGTCAGAGTCAGCCCCAGCATTTT
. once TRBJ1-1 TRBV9 CASSPVDGVMNTGAFF TGTGCCAGCAGCCCCGTTGACGGGGTAATGAACACTGGAGCTTTCTTT
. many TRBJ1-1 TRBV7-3 CASSLAGGEGTEAFF TGTGCCAGCAGCTTAGCGGGGGGAGAGGGAACTGAAGCTTTCTTT
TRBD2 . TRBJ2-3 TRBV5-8 CASSFRHGGGTDTQYF TGTGCCAGCAGCTTCCGCCACGGGGGGGGCACAGATACGCAGTATTTT
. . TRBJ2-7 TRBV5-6 CASSLGTAYYEQYF TGTGCCAGCAGCTTGGGGACAGCCTACTACGAGCAGTACTTC
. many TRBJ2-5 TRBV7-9 CASSPRDVQETQYF TGTGCCAGCAGCCCGCGGGACGTACAAGAGACCCAGTACTTC
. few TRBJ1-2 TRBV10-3 CAISETPQGIYGYTF TGTGCCATCAGTGAAACCCCACAGGGCATCTATGGCTACACCTTC
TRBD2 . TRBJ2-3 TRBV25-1 CASSDPGLADTDTQYF TGTGCCAGCAGTGACCCGGGACTAGCGGACACAGATACGCAGTATTTT
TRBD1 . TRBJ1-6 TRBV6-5 CASSYSGTGDSPLHF TGTGCCAGCAGTTACTCCGGGACAGGAGATTCACCCCTCCACTTT
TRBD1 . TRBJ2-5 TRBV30 CAWSTTGGQETQYF TGTGCCTGGAGCACCACAGGGGGCCAAGAGACCCAGTACTTC
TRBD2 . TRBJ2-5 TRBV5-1 CASSLAPGLALETQYF TGCGCCAGCAGCTTGGCCCCGGGACTAGCGTTAGAGACCCAGTACTTC
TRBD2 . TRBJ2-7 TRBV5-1 CASSLPLSGGAKEQYF TGCGCCAGCAGCTTGCCCTTAAGCGGGGGGGCTAAGGAGCAGTACTTC
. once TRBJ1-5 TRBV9 CASSPSGNQPQHF TGTGCCAGCAGCCCTTCGGGGAATCAGCCCCAGCATTTT
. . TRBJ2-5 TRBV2 CASTPGEWGPVETQYF TGTGCCAGCACCCCCGGGGAGTGGGGGCCGGTCGAGACCCAGTACTTC
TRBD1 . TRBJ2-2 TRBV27 CASKFDRATGELFF TGTGCCAGCAAATTCGACAGGGCTACCGGGGAGCTGTTTTTT
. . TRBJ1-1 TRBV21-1 CASSKGTGKGVTEAFF TGTGCCAGCAGCAAAGGGACAGGGAAGGGTGTCACTGAAGCTTTCTTT
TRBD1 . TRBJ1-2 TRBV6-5 CASSPLGQGFGYTF TGTGCCAGCAGTCCACTGGGACAGGGATTCGGCTACACCTTC
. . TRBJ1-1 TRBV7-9 CASSLDRRTEVNTEAFF TGTGCCAGCAGCTTAGATCGGCGGACAGAAGTGAACACTGAAGCTTTCTTT
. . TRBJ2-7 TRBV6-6 CASSPRWGGEQYF TGTGCCAGCAGCCCCCGTTGGGGCGGCGAGCAGTACTTC
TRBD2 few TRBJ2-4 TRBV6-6 CASKGGRVKNIQYF TGTGCCAGCAAGGGCGGGAGAGTGAAAAACATTCAGTACTTC
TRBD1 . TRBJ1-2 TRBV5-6 CASSTGQGAVYGYTF TGTGCCAGCAGCACAGGACAGGGGGCCGTCTATGGCTACACCTTC
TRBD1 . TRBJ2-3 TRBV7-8 CASSLIGGQADTQYF TGTGCCAGCAGCTTAATAGGGGGCCAGGCAGATACGCAGTATTTT
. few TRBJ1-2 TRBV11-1 CASSLTVDPLYGYTF TGTGCCAGCAGCTTAACAGTAGACCCACTCTATGGCTACACCTTC
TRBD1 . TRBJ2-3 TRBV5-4 CASSRRTGGAGAGTDTQYF TGTGCCAGCAGCCGTAGAACAGGGGGCGCGGGTGCAGGCACAGATACGCAGTATTTT
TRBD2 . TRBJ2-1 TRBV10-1 CASSETSGRENNEQFF TGCGCCAGCAGTGAGACTAGCGGGAGAGAGAACAATGAGCAGTTCTTC
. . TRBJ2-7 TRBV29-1 CSVARATGIEQYF TGCAGCGTTGCCCGAGCCACAGGGATCGAGCAGTACTTC
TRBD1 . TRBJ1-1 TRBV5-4 CASSPTLYQAGGTQEAFF TGTGCCAGCAGCCCAACGTTATACCAAGCAGGGGGGACCCAGGAAGCTTTCTTT
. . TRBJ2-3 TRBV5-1 CASSLALRADTQYF TGCGCCAGCAGCTTGGCCCTCCGGGCAGATACGCAGTATTTT
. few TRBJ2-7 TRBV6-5 CASSDRQLMIEYF TGTGCCAGCAGTGACCGACAGCTAATGATTGAGTACTTC
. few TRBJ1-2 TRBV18 CASSGDNHNYGYTF TGTGCCAGCTCCGGGGACAATCATAACTATGGCTACACCTTC
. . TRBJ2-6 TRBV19 CASSTVTGFGANVLTF TGTGCCAGTAGTACTGTGACAGGATTTGGGGCCAACGTCCTGACTTTC
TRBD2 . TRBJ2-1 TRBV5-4 CASSFSGGANEQFF TGTGCCAGCAGCTTTAGCGGGGGGGCCAATGAGCAGTTCTTC
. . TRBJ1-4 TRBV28 CASSFFSGLDATNEKLFF TGTGCCAGCAGTTTTTTTTCTGGGCTCGATGCAACTAATGAAAAACTGTTTTTT
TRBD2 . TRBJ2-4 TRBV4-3 CASSQLGLAGSKNIQYF TGCGCCAGCAGCCAACTAGGGCTAGCGGGGTCTAAAAACATTCAGTACTTC
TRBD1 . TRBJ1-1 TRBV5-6 CASSTLTGADTEAFF TGTGCCAGCAGCACGCTAACAGGGGCAGACACTGAAGCTTTCTTT
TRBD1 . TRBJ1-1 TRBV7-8 CAGSPTIGQGNTEAFF TGTGCCGGCAGCCCTACCATCGGACAGGGGAACACTGAAGCTTTCTTT
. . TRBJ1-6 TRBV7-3 CASSSVFSGSPLHF TGTGCCAGCAGCTCCGTCTTCTCAGGTTCACCCCTCCACTTT
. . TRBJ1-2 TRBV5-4 CASSSVLNYGYTF TGTGCCAGCAGCTCGGTCCTAAACTATGGCTACACCTTC
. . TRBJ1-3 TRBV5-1 CASSLSRGDTIYF TGCGCCAGCAGCTTGTCCAGGGGAGACACCATATATTTT